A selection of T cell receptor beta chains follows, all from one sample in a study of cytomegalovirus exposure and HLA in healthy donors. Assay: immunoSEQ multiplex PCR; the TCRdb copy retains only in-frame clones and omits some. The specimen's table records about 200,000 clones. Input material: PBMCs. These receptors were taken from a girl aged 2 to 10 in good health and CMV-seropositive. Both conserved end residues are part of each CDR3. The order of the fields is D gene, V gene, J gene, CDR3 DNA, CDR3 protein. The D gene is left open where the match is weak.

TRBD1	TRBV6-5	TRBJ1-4	TGTGCCAGCAGTTACTCGGGACAGGGGGGGCAAAAACTGTTTTTT	CASSYSGQGGQKLFF
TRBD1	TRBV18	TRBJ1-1	TGTGCCAGCTCACCGGACAGGGAGAAAGCTTTCTTT	CASSPDREKAFF
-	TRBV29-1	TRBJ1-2	TGCAGCGTTGCTGGGGAGGGGGGGTATGGCTACACCTTC	CSVAGEGGYGYTF
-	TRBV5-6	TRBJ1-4	TGTGCCAGCAGCTTGGGAACGAGTGAAAAACTGTTTTTT	CASSLGTSEKLFF
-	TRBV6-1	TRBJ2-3	TGTGCCAGCAGTGGGGCCGCGTTCCCAGATACGCAGTATTTT	CASSGAAFPDTQYF
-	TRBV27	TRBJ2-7	TGTGCCAGCAGTTTATTGGGGGGCGAGCAGTACTTC	CASSLLGGEQYF
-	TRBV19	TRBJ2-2	TGTGCCAGTATTCAGGCCGGGGAGCTGTTTTTT	CASIQAGELFF
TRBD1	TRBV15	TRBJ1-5	TGTGCCACCAGCGGACAGGGCGGAAATCAGCCCCAGCATTTT	CATSGQGGNQPQHF
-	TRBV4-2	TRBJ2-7	TGTGCCAGCAGCCAAGATTGGAGGGAAGCCTACGAGCAGTACTTC	CASSQDWREAYEQYF
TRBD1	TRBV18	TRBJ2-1	TGTGCCAGCTCACCCGACAGGGGAGTAGACTACAATGAGCAGTTCTTC	CASSPDRGVDYNEQFF
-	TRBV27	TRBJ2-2	TGTGCCAGCAGTTTACGAGGGCCCAGAAACACCGGGGAGCTGTTTTTT	CASSLRGPRNTGELFF
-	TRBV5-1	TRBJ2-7	TGCGCCAGCAGCTTCCGACAGCCCTACGAGCAGTACTTC	CASSFRQPYEQYF
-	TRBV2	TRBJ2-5	TGTGCCAGCAGTGACGGAGGACTCTCGGTCGAGACCCAGTACTTC	CASSDGGLSVETQYF
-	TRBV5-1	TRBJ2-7	TGCGCCAGCAGCTTGGAGGCGGGACCCCCCTACGAGCAGTACTTC	CASSLEAGPPYEQYF
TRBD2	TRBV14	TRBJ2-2	TGTGCCAGCAGCCAAGGAGCGGGGATATCGAACACCGGGGAGCTGTTTTTT	CASSQGAGISNTGELFF
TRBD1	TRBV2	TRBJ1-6	TGTGCCAGCTGGGGAGGACAGGCAAATTCACCCCTCCACTTT	CASWGGQANSPLHF
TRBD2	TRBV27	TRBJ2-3	TGTGCCAGCAGCCCCTGGCCCGCGGGAGTCACAGATACGCAGTATTTT	CASSPWPAGVTDTQYF
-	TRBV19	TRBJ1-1	TGTGCCAGTAGCCTCGGGGGGTCAAGGAACACTGAAGCTTTCTTT	CASSLGGSRNTEAFF
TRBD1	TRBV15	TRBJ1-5	TGTGCCACCAGCAGAGATATTGACAGGGGGGAACAGCCCCAGCATTTT	CATSRDIDRGEQPQHF
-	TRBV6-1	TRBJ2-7	TGTGCCAGCAGTTTTGGGGGGTTCAACGAGCAGTACTTC	CASSFGGFNEQYF
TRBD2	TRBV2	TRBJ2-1	TGTGCCAGCAGTGTGCTAGCGGGAATCAATTCCTACAATGAGCAGTTCTTC	CASSVLAGINSYNEQFF
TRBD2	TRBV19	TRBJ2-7	TGTGCCAGTAGTATGTTACTAGCGGCTAGCTCCTACGAGCAGTACTTC	CASSMLLAASSYEQYF
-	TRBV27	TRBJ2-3	TGTGCCAGCAGTTCCTCAGCGGCGAGCACAGATACGCAGTATTTT	CASSSSAASTDTQYF
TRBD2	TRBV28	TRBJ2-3	TGTGCCAGCAGTAGCGGGAGTGGCACAGATACGCAGTATTTT	CASSSGSGTDTQYF
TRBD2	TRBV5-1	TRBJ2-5	TGCGCCAGCAGCCTACCTCGGGGGGTACCTCTTCAAGAGACCCAGTACTTC	CASSLPRGVPLQETQYF
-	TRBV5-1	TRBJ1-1	TGCGCCAGCAGCTTGTCCCCAGGGGATTATGGGACTGAAGCTTTCTTT	CASSLSPGDYGTEAFF
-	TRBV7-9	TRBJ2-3	TGTGCCAGCAGCCCACTGCGGTCTCTACTAGACTCTAGCACAGATACGCAGTATTTT	CASSPLRSLLDSSTDTQYF
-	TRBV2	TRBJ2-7	TGTGCCAGCGCAGGGGTTTACGAGCAGTACTTC	CASAGVYEQYF
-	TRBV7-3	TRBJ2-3	TGTGCCAGCAGTCTCCTTGACACCTCCACAGATACGCAGTATTTT	CASSLLDTSTDTQYF
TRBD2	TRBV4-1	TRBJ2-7	TGCGCCAGCAGCCAAGGCCTAGCGGGGCCCTACGAGCAGTACTTC	CASSQGLAGPYEQYF
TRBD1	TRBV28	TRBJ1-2	TGTGCCAGCAGACCCACAGGGGGAGGCTACACCTTC	CASRPTGGGYTF
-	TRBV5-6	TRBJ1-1	TGTGCCAGCAGCTTTTTGCAGGGCGCTGAAGCTTTCTTT	CASSFLQGAEAFF
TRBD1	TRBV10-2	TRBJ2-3	TGCGCCAGCAGAGACAGGGTTGGATCAGATACGCAGTATTTT	CASRDRVGSDTQYF
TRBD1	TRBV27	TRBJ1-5	TGTGCCAGCAGTGTGTCGACAGGGAGGTATCAGCCCCAGCATTTT	CASSVSTGRYQPQHF
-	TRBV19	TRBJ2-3	TGTAGTGCGGGTTACACAGATACGCAGTATTTT	CSAGYTDTQYF
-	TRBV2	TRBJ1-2	TGTGCCAGCAAGGCAGGGGCGGACTATGGCTACACCTTC	CASKAGADYGYTF
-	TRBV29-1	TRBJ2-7	TGCAGCGTTTCAGGGCACCCCTACGAGCAGTACTTC	CSVSGHPYEQYF
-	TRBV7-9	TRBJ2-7	TGTGCCAGCAGCCCGCAGGGGTCGCGGAACGAGCAGTACTTC	CASSPQGSRNEQYF
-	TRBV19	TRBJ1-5	TGTGCCAGTAGTATGGCACGGGATAGCAATCAGCCCCAGCATTTT	CASSMARDSNQPQHF
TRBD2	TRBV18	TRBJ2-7	TGTGCCAGCTCACCAACGTCCCCGGGACTAGCGGGAGAGGGAAGGTACGAGCAGTACTTC	CASSPTSPGLAGEGRYEQYF
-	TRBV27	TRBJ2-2	TGTGCCAGCAGCACGACGGGTATGAACACCGGGGAGCTGTTTTTT	CASSTTGMNTGELFF
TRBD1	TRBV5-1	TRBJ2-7	TGCGCCAGCAGCGACCCGACAGGGCCCGACTACGAGCAGTACTTC	CASSDPTGPDYEQYF
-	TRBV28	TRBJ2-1	TGTGCCAGCAACCGCGGGACCTACAATGAGCAGTTCTTC	CASNRGTYNEQFF
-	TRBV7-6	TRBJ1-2	TGTGCCAGCAGCGAGGGGACGGAGGGCTTTAACTATGGCTACACCTTC	CASSEGTEGFNYGYTF
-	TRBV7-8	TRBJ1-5	TGTGCCAGCATGGGGGACACTAGCAATCAGCCCCAGCATTTT	CASMGDTSNQPQHF
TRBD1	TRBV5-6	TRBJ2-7	TGTGCCAGCAGCTCGGGCGGGACAGGGCTCTACGAGCAGTACTTC	CASSSGGTGLYEQYF
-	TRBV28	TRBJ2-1	TGTGCCAGCGGTCGGGGGAATGAGCAGTTCTTC	CASGRGNEQFF
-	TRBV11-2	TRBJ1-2	TGTGCCAGTTCCGGGAGCTATGGCTACACCTTC	CASSGSYGYTF
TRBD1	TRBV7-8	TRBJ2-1	TGTGCCAGCAGCTACTCGGGACAGGCGGATACCTACAATGAGCAGTTCTTC	CASSYSGQADTYNEQFF
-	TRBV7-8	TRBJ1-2	TGTGCCAGCAGCTTCCAGGGTGTTAACTATGGCTACACCTTC	CASSFQGVNYGYTF
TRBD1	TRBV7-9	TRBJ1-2	TGTGCCAGCAGCGGGGACAGGGGCTCCTATGGCTACACCTTC	CASSGDRGSYGYTF
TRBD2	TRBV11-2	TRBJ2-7	TGTGCCAGCAGCCCCGGAACCGGACTAGCCACTTCCGAGCAGTACTTC	CASSPGTGLATSEQYF